The 13 T cell receptor beta chains below all came from one sample that was sequenced in a study of shared clonotypes between healthy human individuals. Produced via immunoSEQ multiplex PCR; TCRdb's table is partial and in-frame only. Altogether around 2,100,000 clones are present, just under 95% being singletons, with the ten largest covering 0.95% to 1.5%. Naive-designated CD8 cells lacked CD45RO, were positively enriched for CCR7, and omitted terminally differentiated effector memory CD45RA+ cells. The sequencing input was naive CD8+ T cells sorted from blood. These TCRs come from a young man in good health.

The rearrangement joins TRBV28 to TRBJ2-3; 8 nucleotides match TRBD1. V lost 3 bases and J lost 5; bases outside the gene matches: 13. This CDR3 is built from 17 residues. Germline values: CDR1 MDHEN, CDR2 SYDVKM. The CDR3 protein is CASSFVYPGQGIDTQYF. CDR3 DNA sequence: TGTGCCAGCAGTTTCGTATACCCCGGACAGGGAATAGATACGCAGTATTTT. The entire variable domain, with the rest obtained from reference TRBV28 and TRBJ2-3, is as follows: DVKVTQSSRYLVKRTGEKVFLECVQDMDHENMFWYRQDPGLGLRLIYFSYDVKMKEKGDIPEGYSVSREKKERFSLILESASTNQTSMYLCASSFVYPGQGIDTQYFGPGTRLTVL.

V gene TRBV6-1 combines with J gene TRBJ1-5, with 9 bases that match TRBD1. The CDR3 is 17 residues long. CDR1 and CDR2 from the germline V gene are MNHNS and SASEGT. V shed 0 bases, J shed 5 bases, and the junction held 8 bases outside the gene matches. This chain's CDR3 is CASSEAVWTGADQPQHF. For the CDR3, the DNA is TGTGCCAGCAGTGAAGCGGTGTGGACAGGGGCGGATCAGCCCCAGCATTTT.

This clone was detected a few times. At the DNA level, this CDR3 is encoded by other sequences in the same sample as well. The chain employs TRBV5-1 and TRBJ1-1; the match to TRBD1 covers 7 bases. CDR1 is SGHRS and CDR2 is YFSETQ in the germline V gene. The V and J ends lost 3 bases and 3 bases, in that order; junction bases with no gene match: 2. The CDR3 covers 13 residues. As DNA, the CDR3 is TGCGCCAGCAGCTCGACAGGGTACACTGAAGCTTTCTTT. Its translation: CASSSTGYTEAFF. The full variable domain, its missing parts supplied by reference TRBV5-1 and TRBJ1-1, is KAGVTQTPRYLIKTRGQQVTLSCSPISGHRSVSWYQQTPGQGLQFLFEYFSETQRNKGNFPGRFSGRQFSNSRSEMNVSTLELGDSALYLCASSSTGYTEAFFGQGTRLTVV.

A word on this clone: Other DNA sequences in this specimen translate into the identical CDR3. CDR3 region: CAWSTGQGFEKLFF. The CDR3 nucleotides read TGTGCCTGGAGTACCGGACAGGGGTTTGAAAAACTGTTTTTT. The V call is TRBV30, the J call TRBJ1-4; 9 bases line up with TRBD1. The V segment lost 2 bases and the J segment 7 bases; nucleotides outside the gene matches: 5. CDR3 length equals 14 residues. Germline V gene data show CDR1 as GTSNPN and CDR2 as SVGIG (reference sequence).

To note about this clone: This CDR3 is also generated by other DNA sequences in the sample. CDR3 coding DNA: TGTGCCAGCAGTTTCCGGGCAGGATCCTACGAGCAGTACTTC. Its protein product is CASSFRAGSYEQYF. The chain recombines TRBV27 with TRBJ2-7; D is ambiguous. This CDR3 spans 14 amino acids. The V gene lost 3 bases and the J gene lost 1 base, with 10 bases spanning the gap. In germline, CDR1 is MNHEY, CDR2 SMNVEV (reference sequence).

This chain links TRBV7-6 with TRBJ2-7; 8 positions match TRBD1. The CDR3 loop spans 14 amino acids. CDR1 is SGHVS and CDR2 is FNYEAQ in the germline V gene. V shed 5 bases, J shed 5 bases, and the junction held 8 bases outside the gene matches. The CDR3 loop reads CASSQAGGRNEQYF. CDR3 nucleotides: TGTGCCAGCAGCCAAGCAGGGGGCAGGAACGAGCAGTACTTC.

The chain employs TRBV10-3 and TRBJ1-6; D is possibly TRBD1 (5 bases). The length of the CDR3 is 16 residues. Germline V gene sequence: CDR1 ENHRY, CDR2 SYGVKD. Trimming took off 2 bases at V and 8 bases at J, with 16 bases between the two ends. CDR3 DNA: TGTGCCATCAGTGAGACGTGGAACGGACAAGATTCACCCCTCCACTTT. Its protein is CAISETWNGQDSPLHF.

The rearrangement uses TRBV5-1 and TRBJ1-1, with 9 positions matching TRBD1. The CDR3 is made up of 13 amino acids. Germline V gene data show CDR1 as SGHRS and CDR2 as YFSETQ. The V segment lost 2 bases and the J segment 6 bases; nucleotides outside the gene matches: 2. The CDR3 DNA reads as TGCGCCAGCAGCTTACAGGGGGCCCCTGAAGCTTTCTTT. Its translation is CASSLQGAPEAFF.

V and J are TRBV4-2 and TRBJ1-1; D not certain. The germline gives CDR1 LGHNA, CDR2 YNFKEQ. V dropped 0 bases and J dropped 3 bases, with 8 bases sitting between them. The CDR3 runs to 14 residues. The DNA for the CDR3 is TGTGCCAGCAGCCAAGAGCCGGGAGACACTGAAGCTTTCTTT. Its translation is CASSQEPGDTEAFF.

The chain couples TRBV19 to TRBJ2-3, with TRBD2 identical over 12 bases. The CDR3 covers 16 residues. CDR1 and CDR2 from the germline V gene are LNHDA and SQIVND (reference sequence). J gave up 0 bases and V 6 bases, and 4 bases lay outside the gene matches. The CDR3 DNA follows: TGTGCCAGTAGCGAACTAGCGGGGGGAAGCACAGATACGCAGTATTTT. Translation: CASSELAGGSTDTQYF.

The V call is TRBV7-9, the J call TRBJ2-5; D ambiguous. The CDR3 loop spans 13 amino acids. Germline values: CDR1 SEHNR, CDR2 FQNEAQ (reference sequence). V lost 5 bases, J lost 5 bases, and 12 bases lay in between. CDR3 nucleotide sequence: TGTGCCAGCAGCCAGACGACGCTCGAGACCCAGTACTTC. Amino acids: CASSQTTLETQYF.

CDR3 amino acids: CASSLELLAGEGNNEQFF. CDR3 sequence (DNA): TGCGCCAGCAGCCTAGAGCTACTAGCGGGAGAAGGTAACAATGAGCAGTTCTTC. The chain recombines TRBV4-1 with TRBJ2-1, with TRBD2 identical over 11 bases. V shed 4 bases and J 5 bases; nucleotides not matched to a gene: 13. Germline values: CDR1 MGHRA, CDR2 YSYEKL. The CDR3 extends over 18 amino acids.

The chain is built from TRBV5-1 and TRBJ2-7; D remains ambiguous. The germline V gene encodes CDR1 SGHRS and CDR2 YFSETQ. With 4 bases removed from V and 1 base from J, the gap between germline ends came to 15 bases. The length of the CDR3 is 15 residues. The CDR3 sequence: CASSATELLSYEQYF. The DNA for the CDR3 is TGCGCCAGCAGCGCCACAGAGCTACTATCCTACGAGCAGTACTTC.